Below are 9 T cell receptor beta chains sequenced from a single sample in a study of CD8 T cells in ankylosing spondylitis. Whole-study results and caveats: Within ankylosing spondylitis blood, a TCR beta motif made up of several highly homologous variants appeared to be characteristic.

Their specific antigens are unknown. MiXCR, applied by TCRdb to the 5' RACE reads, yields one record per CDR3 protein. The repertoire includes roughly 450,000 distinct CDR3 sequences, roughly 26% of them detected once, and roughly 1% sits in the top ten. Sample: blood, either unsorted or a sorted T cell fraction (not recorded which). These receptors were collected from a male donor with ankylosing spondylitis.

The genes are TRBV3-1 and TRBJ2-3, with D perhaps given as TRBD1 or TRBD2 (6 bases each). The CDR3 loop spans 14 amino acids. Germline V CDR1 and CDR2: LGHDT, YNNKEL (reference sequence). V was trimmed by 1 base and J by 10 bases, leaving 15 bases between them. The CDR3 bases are TGTGCCAGCAGCCAAGGAGGGGGGATTGAGGCGCAGTATTTT. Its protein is CASSQGGGIEAQYF.

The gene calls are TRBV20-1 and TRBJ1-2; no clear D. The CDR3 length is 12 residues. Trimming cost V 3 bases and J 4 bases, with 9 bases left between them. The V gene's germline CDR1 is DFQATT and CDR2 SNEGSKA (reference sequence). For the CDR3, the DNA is TGCAGTGCTAGGGGTTTTGGCTATGGCTACACCTTC. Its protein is CSARGFGYGYTF.

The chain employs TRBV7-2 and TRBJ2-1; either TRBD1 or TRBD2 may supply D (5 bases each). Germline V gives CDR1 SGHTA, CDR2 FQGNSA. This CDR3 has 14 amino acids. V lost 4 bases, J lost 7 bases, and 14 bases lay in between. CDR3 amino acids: CASSSGPWTNEQFF. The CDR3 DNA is TGTGCCAGCAGCTCGGGGCCCTGGACGAATGAGCAGTTCTTC.

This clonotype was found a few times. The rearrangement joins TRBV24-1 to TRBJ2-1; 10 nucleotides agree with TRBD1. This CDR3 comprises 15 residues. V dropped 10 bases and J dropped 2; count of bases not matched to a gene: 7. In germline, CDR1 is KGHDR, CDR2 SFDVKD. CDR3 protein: CATGDRGGTYNEQFF. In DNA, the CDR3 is TGTGCCACAGGGGACAGGGGTGGAACCTACAATGAGCAGTTCTTC.

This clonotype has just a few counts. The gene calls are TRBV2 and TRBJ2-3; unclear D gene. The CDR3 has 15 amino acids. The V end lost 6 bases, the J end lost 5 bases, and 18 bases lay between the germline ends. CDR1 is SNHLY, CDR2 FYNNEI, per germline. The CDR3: CASSKDSEDLDTQYF. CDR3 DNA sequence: TGTGCCAGCAGCAAAGATAGTGAGGACCTAGATACGCAGTATTTT.

CDR3 in amino acids: CASSSSSRQFF. The CDR3 DNA follows: TGTGCCAGCAGTTCCTCTAGCCGACAGTTCTTC. The V gene is TRBV27, the J gene TRBJ2-1, with a possible D match to TRBD2 (5 bases). V shed 4 bases and J shed 13 bases, with 11 bases lying between them. CDR3 length equals 11 residues. Germline CDR1 reads MNHEY; CDR2 reads SMNVEV (reference sequence).

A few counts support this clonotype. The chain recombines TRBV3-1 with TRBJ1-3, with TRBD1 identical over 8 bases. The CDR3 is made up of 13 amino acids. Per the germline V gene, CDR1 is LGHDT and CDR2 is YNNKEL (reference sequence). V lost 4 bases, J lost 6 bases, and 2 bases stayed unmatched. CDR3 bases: TGTGCCAGCAGCCCGACAGGGGCAAACACCATATATTTT. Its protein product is CASSPTGANTIYF. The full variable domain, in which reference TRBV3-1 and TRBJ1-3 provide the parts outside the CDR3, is DTAVSQTPKYLVTQMGNDKSIKCEQNLGHDTMYWYKQDSKKFLKIMFSYNNKELIINETVPNRFSPKSPDKAHLNLHINSLELGDSAVYFCASSPTGANTIYFGEGSWLTVV.

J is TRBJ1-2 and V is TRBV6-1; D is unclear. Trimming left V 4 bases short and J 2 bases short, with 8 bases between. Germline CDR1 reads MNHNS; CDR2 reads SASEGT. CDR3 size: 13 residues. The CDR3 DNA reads TGTGCCAGCAGTGCCCCGGGGAACTATGGCTACACCTTC. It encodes CASSAPGNYGYTF.

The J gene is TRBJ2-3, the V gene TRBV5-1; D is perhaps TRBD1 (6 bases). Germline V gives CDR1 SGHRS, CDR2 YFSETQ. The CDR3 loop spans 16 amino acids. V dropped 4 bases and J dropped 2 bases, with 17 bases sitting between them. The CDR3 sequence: CASSPYYDRTTDTQYF. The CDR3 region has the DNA TGCGCCAGCAGCCCCTATTATGACAGGACCACAGATACGCAGTATTTT.